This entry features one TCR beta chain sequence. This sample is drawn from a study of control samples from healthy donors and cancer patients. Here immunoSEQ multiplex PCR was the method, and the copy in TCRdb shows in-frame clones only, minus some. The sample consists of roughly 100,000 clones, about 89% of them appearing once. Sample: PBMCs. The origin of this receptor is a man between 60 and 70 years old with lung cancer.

Here the CDR3 DNA reads TGCAGCGGTCAGGGGGGCAGCTATGGCTACACCTTC. Translation: CSGQGGSYGYTF. This chain uses TRBV29-1 with TRBJ1-2, with TRBD1 matching 7 bases. Germline CDR1 SQVTM, CDR2 ANQGSEA. The length of the CDR3 is 12 residues. The V segment lost 7 bases and the J segment 4 bases; nucleotides outside the gene matches: 6.